This T cell receptor beta chain emerged from a study of blood T cell repertoires in COVID-19. In the study overall: There were acute and convalescent COVID-19 samples, and they came from the United States, Italy and Spain.

CDR3 length: 16 residues. CDR1 is KGHSY and CDR2 is FQNENV in the germline V gene. With V trimmed by 0 bases and J by 2 bases, 2 bases remained unmatched. Clones were read by immunoSEQ multiplex PCR, and TCRdb kept only the in-frame ones, dropping some. Altogether about 52,000 clones are present, approximately 85% being singletons, with the ten largest covering 15% to 20%. The origin of this receptor is a human donor in a cohort sampled during active COVID-19. Sequenced material: peripheral blood. The genes are TRBV16 and TRBJ2-4; 9 positions match TRBD1. CDR3 nucleotide sequence: TGTGCCAGCAGCCAATCCGGGACAGGGCCCAAAAACATTCAGTACTTC. Its protein product is CASSQSGTGPKNIQYF.